These 26 T cell receptor beta chains were sequenced from one sample in a study of beta chain features in type 1 diabetes (dated by TCRdb to 2016 to 2018). The library was made by the immunoSEQ multiplex PCR assay. The entire amount of isolated RNA was reverse transcribed using the High Capacity cDNA Reverse Transcription Kit, so the sequenced TCRB transcripts were expressed ones. Drawn from immuneACCESS, this table holds only the in-frame rearrangements with V and J called that TCRdb kept. Clones are partly lost; checked studies trace under half to an unresolved V gene and leave the rest unexplained. This sample holds 150,000 or so clones; about 10% were observed only once. 0.6% to 0.85% of the sample goes to the ten largest clones. What was sequenced was central memory CD4+ T cells from blood. These receptors all come from a man younger than 35 in good health.

There are a few counts of this clone. The chain carries TRBV29-1 and TRBJ1-5; D is possibly TRBD1 (6 bases). CDR3 length equals 13 residues. The germline V gene has CDR1 SQVTM and CDR2 ANQGSEA. V was cut by 6 bases and J by 6 bases, with 15 bases left in between. The CDR3: CSVQTGLGQPQHF. Here the CDR3 DNA reads TGCAGCGTACAAACAGGGTTGGGTCAGCCCCAGCATTTT.

V is TRBV4-3 and J is TRBJ2-1, with 11 positions matching TRBD1. There are 16 residues in the CDR3. The germline gives CDR1 LGHNA, CDR2 YSLEER. V lost 0 bases to trimming and J lost 7 bases; unmatched junction nucleotides: 5. The CDR3 DNA reads as TGCGCCAGCAGCCAAGAAGGGGACAGGGGGAGTAATGAGCAGTTCTTC. This sequence encodes CASSQEGDRGSNEQFF.

This clone was found a few times. The V call is TRBV7-9, the J call TRBJ2-1; 7 bases line up with TRBD2. Germline assignment: CDR1 SEHNR and CDR2 FQNEAQ (reference sequence). CDR3 size: 15 residues. Trimming removed 4 bases from V and 0 bases from J; junction bases left unmatched: 3. The CDR3 loop reads CASSSRGGSYNEQFF. The CDR3 coding sequence is TGTGCCAGCAGCTCCCGCGGGGGCTCCTACAATGAGCAGTTCTTC.

V and J are TRBV11-2 and TRBJ2-5, with D tentatively TRBD1 (5 bases). The V gene lost 2 bases and the J gene lost 4 bases, with 8 bases spanning the gap. This CDR3 comprises 13 residues. Germline values: CDR1 SGHAT, CDR2 FQNNGV. CDR3: CASSLQGRETQYF. The CDR3, as DNA: TGTGCCAGCAGCTTACAGGGAAGAGAGACCCAGTACTTC.

The rearrangement uses TRBV7-8 and TRBJ2-7, with 7 bases fitting TRBD1. In germline, CDR1 is SGHVS, CDR2 FQNEAQ. This CDR3 comprises 15 residues. V was clipped by 1 base and J by 7 bases; unmatched bases: 10. The CDR3 reads CASSLEGNRGREQYF. Here the CDR3 DNA reads TGTGCCAGCAGCTTAGAGGGAAACAGGGGAAGGGAGCAGTACTTC.

This clone was seen a handful of times. The genes are TRBV11-3 and TRBJ2-1; D is possibly TRBD1 (6 bases). The CDR3 runs 14 residues. V shed 1 base and J shed 6 bases, with 10 bases lying between them. The germline CDR1 and CDR2 sequences are SGHNT and YENEEA. The CDR3 DNA reads as TGTGCCAGCAGCTTAGTCGGACAGAGCAATGAGCAGTTCTTC. It is translated as CASSLVGQSNEQFF.

This clone was counted a few times. The chain links TRBV19 to TRBJ2-7, with 7 bases identical to TRBD1. This CDR3 region has 14 residues. CDR1 is LNHDA, CDR2 SQIVND, per germline (reference sequence). V was clipped by 5 bases and J by 0 bases; unmatched bases: 4. This chain's CDR3 is CASSGDSFSYEQYF. The DNA of the CDR3 is TGTGCCAGTAGTGGGGACAGCTTCTCCTACGAGCAGTACTTC.

With regard to this clone: Germline is not matched at one junction end, which may reflect a read error. The V call is TRBV11-2, the J call TRBJ2-2, with D perhaps TRBD2 (6 bases). Germline lookup yields CDR1 SGHAT and CDR2 FQNNGV. This CDR3 contains 17 residues. The CDR3: CASSPGTSVFGSGELFF. CDR3 DNA sequence: TGTGCCAGCAGCCCCGGGACTTCGGTTTTCGGTTCCGGAGAGCTGTTTTTT.

This clone appeared a few times. The chain combines TRBV4-2 with TRBJ1-5, with TRBD1 identical over 7 bases. CDR3 length: 15 amino acids. Trimming removed 1 base from V and 8 bases from J; junction bases left unmatched: 8. Germline values: CDR1 LGHNA, CDR2 YNFKEQ. The CDR3 nucleotides read TGTGCCAGCAGCCAAGGGCAGCGAGGGGGCGAGCCCCAGCATTTT. This translates into CASSQGQRGGEPQHF.

This rearrangement joins TRBV7-9 to TRBJ2-6; D possibly corresponds to TRBD1 (6 bases). CDR3 length equals 14 residues. Germline V gene data show CDR1 as SEHNR and CDR2 as FQNEAQ (reference sequence). V was shortened by 6 bases and J by 4 bases, with 10 bases between the two germline ends. The chain's CDR3 is CASRTGYGANVLTF. DNA for the CDR3: TGTGCCAGCAGAACAGGGTACGGGGCCAACGTCCTGACTTTC. Full variable domain (missing parts from reference TRBV7-9 and TRBJ2-6): DTGVSQNPRHKITKRGQNVTFRCDPISEHNRLYWYRQTLGQGPEFLTYFQNEAQLEKSRLLSDRFSAERPKGSFSTLEIQRTEQGDSAMYLCASRTGYGANVLTFGAGSRLTVL.

This sequence joins TRBV6-6 and TRBJ2-7; 10 bases are shared with TRBD1. CDR3 length: 16 amino acids. Trimming at V came to 0 bases and at J to 9 bases, leaving 11 bases not matched to a gene. Looked up from germline, CDR1 is MNHNY and CDR2 is SVGAGI (reference sequence). Here the CDR3 DNA reads TGTGCCAGCAGTTACTCATCCGGGACAGGGGCCCCTCGGCAGTACTTC. It is translated as CASSYSSGTGAPRQYF.

The chain links TRBV5-4 to TRBJ2-1; D not resolved. CDR1 is SGHNT and CDR2 is YYREEE in the germline V gene (reference sequence). The CDR3 extends over 16 amino acids. The V and J ends lost 0 bases and 0 bases respectively, with 10 bases between them. The CDR3 here is CASSLVVASSYNEQFF. CDR3 nucleotides: TGTGCCAGCAGCTTGGTCGTGGCCAGCTCCTACAATGAGCAGTTCTTC.

The sample holds a few counts of this clone. This chain uses TRBV6-6 with TRBJ2-1; TRBD2 matches 12 bases. The CDR3 totals 16 residues. Germline lookup yields CDR1 MNHNY and CDR2 SVGAGI (reference sequence). J lost 0 bases, V lost 6 bases, and 3 bases had no gene match. The CDR3 DNA follows: TGTGCCAGCAGAGGACTAGCGGGGAGCTCCTACAATGAGCAGTTCTTC. Its protein is CASRGLAGSSYNEQFF.

The V call is TRBV7-9, the J call TRBJ1-2, with 9 bases matching TRBD1. This CDR3 has 14 residues. V gave up 5 bases and J gave up 7 bases; unmatched junction bases: 8. Germline CDR1 SEHNR, CDR2 FQNEAQ (reference sequence). CDR3 DNA: TGTGCCAGCAGCGCGACCGGGACAGGGAGTGGCTACACCTTC. This gives the protein CASSATGTGSGYTF. Looking up the rest from reference TRBV7-9 and TRBJ1-2 gives the full variable domain: DTGVSQNPRHKITKRGQNVTFRCDPISEHNRLYWYRQTLGQGPEFLTYFQNEAQLEKSRLLSDRFSAERPKGSFSTLEIQRTEQGDSAMYLCASSATGTGSGYTFGSGTRLTVV.

V is TRBV7-2 and J is TRBJ2-3, with TRBD1 as a possible D gene (6 bases). Trimming left V 4 bases short and J 2 bases short, with 13 bases between. CDR3 length: 15 amino acids. The germline CDR1 and CDR2 sequences are SGHTA and FQGNSA. The DNA for the CDR3 is TGTGCCAGCAGCTCTATGGACAGAATCACAGATACGCAGTATTTT. Residues: CASSSMDRITDTQYF. Supplemented by reference TRBV7-2 and TRBJ2-3, the full variable domain reads GAGVSQSPSNKVTEKGKDVELRCDPISGHTALYWYRQSLGQGLEFLIYFQGNSAPDKSGLPSDRFSAERTGGSVSTLTIQRTQQEDSAVYLCASSSMDRITDTQYFGPGTRLTVL.

The sample holds a few counts of this clone. Written as DNA, the CDR3 is TGTGCCAGCAGCTTCTTCAGGGGAAAGGTGCAGTACTTC. Residues: CASSFFRGKVQYF. The gene calls are TRBV13 and TRBJ2-7; D may be TRBD1 (6 bases). V lost 3 bases and J lost 9, with 15 bases in between. This CDR3 has 13 amino acids. The germline V gene has CDR1 PRHDT and CDR2 FYEKMQ (reference sequence).

This clone was counted only a few times. The V gene is TRBV7-2, the J gene TRBJ2-7, with D perhaps TRBD1 (5 bases). The CDR3 length is 13 residues. Between the trimmed V and J ends, which lost 5 bases and 2 bases, there was a span of 10 bases. Germline V gene sequence: CDR1 SGHTA, CDR2 FQGNSA. The DNA for the CDR3 is TGTGCCAGCAGCCCACAGGACCCCTACGAGCAGTACTTC. It encodes CASSPQDPYEQYF.

This clone was seen a few times. J is TRBJ2-1 and V is TRBV5-4; D is undetermined. The V and J ends lost 0 bases and 2 bases respectively, with 9 bases between them. Germline CDR1 SGHNT, CDR2 YYREEE (reference sequence). CDR3 length: 15 amino acids. The CDR3 DNA sequence: TGTGCCAGCAGCTTGGCCCCGACTGCCTACAATGAGCAGTTCTTC. It specifies CASSLAPTAYNEQFF.

This clone occurred a few times. CDR3 nucleotides: TGTGCCAGCAGCCGGGCGGGGGGTGAATCCTACGAGCAGTACTTC. Its translation is CASSRAGGESYEQYF. The chain has TRBV11-2 and TRBJ2-7, with TRBD2 matching 8 bases. Germline CDR1 and CDR2: SGHAT and FQNNGV. J lost 1 base, V lost 5 bases, and 7 bases had no gene match. The CDR3 totals 15 residues. The variable domain in full, with the rest retrieved from reference TRBV11-2 and TRBJ2-7, is EAGVAQSPRYKIIEKRQSVAFWCNPISGHATLYWYQQILGQGPKLLIQFQNNGVVDDSQLPKDRFSAERLKGVDSTLKIQPAKLEDSAVYLCASSRAGGESYEQYFGPGTRLTVT.

This clone was picked up a small number of times. This chain connects TRBV18 to TRBJ1-2; TRBD1 matches at 9 bases. The length of the CDR3 is 13 residues. Germline V CDR1 and CDR2: KGHSH, LQKENI. The trim removed 4 bases at V and 4 bases at J, leaving 1 base unmatched. DNA of the CDR3: TGTGCCAGCTCACAACAGGGGGCCTATGGCTACACCTTC. Translation gives CASSQQGAYGYTF.

This clone was counted between two and nine times. V gene TRBV5-5 combines with J gene TRBJ2-7, with 8 nucleotides matching TRBD1. This CDR3 has 14 residues. Trimming at V came to 4 bases and at J to 0 bases, leaving 3 bases not matched to a gene. Germline loops: CDR1 SGHKS, CDR2 YYEKEE (reference sequence). The CDR3 loop is CASSRGQVSYEQYF. The CDR3 DNA reads TGTGCCAGCAGCCGGGGACAGGTCTCCTACGAGCAGTACTTC.

The chain has TRBV5-1 and TRBJ1-1; D unclear. V dropped 3 bases and J dropped 0 bases, with 12 bases sitting between them. This CDR3 region has 15 residues. Germline V gives CDR1 SGHRS, CDR2 YFSETQ. The CDR3: CASSYRGSLNTEAFF. The CDR3 nucleotides are TGCGCCAGCAGCTACCGGGGTTCGTTGAACACTGAAGCTTTCTTT.

The chain couples TRBV9 to TRBJ2-5, with D perhaps matching TRBD1 (5 bases). The end of the DNA aligns better with TRBJ2-7, so the J call may be wrong. The CDR3 loop spans 14 amino acids. Germline CDR1 is SGDLS and CDR2 is YYNGEE. DNA of the CDR3: TGTGCCAGCAGCGAAACAGGAGTCACCTACGAGCAGTACTTC. Translation gives CASSETGVTYEQYF.

The chain recombines TRBV10-2 with TRBJ2-7; D might be TRBD2 (5 bases). The germline V and J ends were trimmed by 3 bases and 3 bases, with 9 bases remaining between them. The germline gives CDR1 WSHSY, CDR2 SAAADI. There are 13 residues in the CDR3. CDR3 residues: CASSDTGLYEQYF. The CDR3 DNA reads TGCGCCAGCAGTGACACCGGACTCTACGAGCAGTACTTC.

This clone was counted only a few times. J is TRBJ2-3 and V is TRBV4-2; a weak D match, TRBD2 (5 bases). The ends were cut back, 0 bases at V and 7 bases at J, with 17 bases in the middle. Per the germline V gene, CDR1 is LGHNA and CDR2 is YNFKEQ. The CDR3 length is 16 residues. Written as DNA, the CDR3 is TGTGCCAGCAGCCAAGAGCTAGGAGGAGCCCGAAATACGCAGTATTTT. Translation: CASSQELGGARNTQYF.

This clone was counted only a few times. This chain joins TRBV6-1 and TRBJ1-1; D gene unclear. V was pared by 4 bases and J by 4 bases, with 13 bases between. The CDR3 is 14 amino acids. CDR1 and CDR2 from the germline V gene are MNHNS and SASEGT. CDR3 bases: TGTGCCAGCAGTGCCCGGCCGGGTCGCACTGAAGCTTTCTTT. It encodes CASSARPGRTEAFF.